Many counts were recorded for the clone carrying this T cell receptor beta chain. This CDR3 has 15 amino acids. Germline CDR1 and CDR2: SNHLY and FYNNEI. Deletions cut 2 bases from V and 6 bases from J, with 17 bases between. In the authors' methods: There were a median of approximately 88,000 TCRs per sample, with a range from about 23,224 to 750,000. TCRdb reprocessed the RACE reads with MiXCR, giving one entry per CDR3 protein. The V and J calls reflect TCRdb's pipeline rather than the authors' work. The sample has approximately 80,000 distinct CDR3 sequences, under 14% seen once. The time point: patch test 3, about 24 weeks after DPC sensitization. Stated treatment: therapeutic diphenylcyclopropenone sensitization with weekly scalp DPC. Only after blood had been drawn was each patch test applied. The record originates from a study of human T cells and chemical hapten exposure.

The material sequenced was whole blood, taken in connection with sensitization to the hapten diphenylcyclopropenone (DPC). This rearrangement joins TRBV2 to TRBJ2-7; D is unresolved. This TCR came from a woman between 50 and 59 years old with alopecia areata. Some clones in this sample may be carry-over from other donors' samples. The DNA of the CDR3 is TGTGCCAGCAGTGAACGGGCAAGGAACAACCCCGAGCAGTACTTC. Translation: CASSERARNNPEQYF. Filled out from reference TRBV2 and TRBJ2-7, the complete variable domain reads EPEVTQTPSHQVTQMGQEVILRCVPISNHLYFYWYRQILGQKVEFLVSFYNNEISEKSEIFDDQFSVERPDGSNFTLKIRSTKLEDSAMYFCASSERARNNPEQYFGPGTRLTVT.